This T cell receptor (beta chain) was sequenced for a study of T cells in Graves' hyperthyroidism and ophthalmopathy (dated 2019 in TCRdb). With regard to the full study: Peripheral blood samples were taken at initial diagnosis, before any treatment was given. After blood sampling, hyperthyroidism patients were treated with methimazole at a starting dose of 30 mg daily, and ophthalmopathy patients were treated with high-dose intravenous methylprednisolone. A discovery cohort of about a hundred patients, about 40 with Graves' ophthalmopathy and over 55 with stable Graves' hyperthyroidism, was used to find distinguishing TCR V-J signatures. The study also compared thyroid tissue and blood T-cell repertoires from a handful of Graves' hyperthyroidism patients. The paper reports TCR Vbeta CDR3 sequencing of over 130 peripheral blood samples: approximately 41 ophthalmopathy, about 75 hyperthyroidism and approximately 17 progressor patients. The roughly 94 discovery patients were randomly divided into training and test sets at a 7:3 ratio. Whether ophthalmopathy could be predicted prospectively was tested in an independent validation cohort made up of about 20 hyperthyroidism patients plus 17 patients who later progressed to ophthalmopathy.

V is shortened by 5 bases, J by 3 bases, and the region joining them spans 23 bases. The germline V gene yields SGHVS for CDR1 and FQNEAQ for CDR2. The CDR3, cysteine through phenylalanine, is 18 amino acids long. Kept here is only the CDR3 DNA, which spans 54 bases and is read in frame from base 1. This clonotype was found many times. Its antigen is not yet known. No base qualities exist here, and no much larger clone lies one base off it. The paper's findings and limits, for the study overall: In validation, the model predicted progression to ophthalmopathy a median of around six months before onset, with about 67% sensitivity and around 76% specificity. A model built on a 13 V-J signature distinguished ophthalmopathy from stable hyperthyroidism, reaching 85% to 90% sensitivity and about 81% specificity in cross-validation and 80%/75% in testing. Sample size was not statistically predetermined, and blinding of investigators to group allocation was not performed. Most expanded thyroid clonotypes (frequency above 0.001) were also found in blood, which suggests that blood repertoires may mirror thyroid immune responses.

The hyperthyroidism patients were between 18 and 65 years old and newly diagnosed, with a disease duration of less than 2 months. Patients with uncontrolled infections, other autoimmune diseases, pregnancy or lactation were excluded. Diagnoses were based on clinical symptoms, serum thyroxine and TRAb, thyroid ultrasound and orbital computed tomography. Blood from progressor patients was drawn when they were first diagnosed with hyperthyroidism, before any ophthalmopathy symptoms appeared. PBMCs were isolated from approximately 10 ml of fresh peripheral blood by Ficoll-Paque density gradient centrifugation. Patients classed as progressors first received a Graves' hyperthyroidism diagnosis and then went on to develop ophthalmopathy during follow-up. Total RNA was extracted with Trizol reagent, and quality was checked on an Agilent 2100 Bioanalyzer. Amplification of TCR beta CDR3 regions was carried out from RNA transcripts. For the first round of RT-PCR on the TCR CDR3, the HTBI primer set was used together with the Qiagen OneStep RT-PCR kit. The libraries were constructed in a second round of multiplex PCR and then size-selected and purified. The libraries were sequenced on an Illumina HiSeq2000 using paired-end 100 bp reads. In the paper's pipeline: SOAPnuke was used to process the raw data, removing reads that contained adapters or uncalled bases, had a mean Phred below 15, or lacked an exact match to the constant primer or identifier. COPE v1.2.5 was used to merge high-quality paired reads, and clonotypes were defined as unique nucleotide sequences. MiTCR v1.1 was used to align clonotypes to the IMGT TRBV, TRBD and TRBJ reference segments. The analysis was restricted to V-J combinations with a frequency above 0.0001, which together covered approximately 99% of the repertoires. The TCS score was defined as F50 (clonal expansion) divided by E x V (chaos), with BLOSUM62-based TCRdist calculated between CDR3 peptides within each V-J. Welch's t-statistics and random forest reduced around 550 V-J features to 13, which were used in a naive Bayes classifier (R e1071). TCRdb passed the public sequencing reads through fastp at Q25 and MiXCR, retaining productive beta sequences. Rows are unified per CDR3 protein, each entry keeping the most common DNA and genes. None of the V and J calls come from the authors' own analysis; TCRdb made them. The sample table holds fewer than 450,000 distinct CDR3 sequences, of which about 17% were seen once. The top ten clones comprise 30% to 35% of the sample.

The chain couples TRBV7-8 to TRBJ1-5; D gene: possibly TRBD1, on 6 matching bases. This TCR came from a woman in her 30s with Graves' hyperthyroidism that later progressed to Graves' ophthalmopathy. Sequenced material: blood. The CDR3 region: CASSARANRVALNQPQHF. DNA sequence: TGTGCCAGCAGCGCACGCGCCAACAGGGTGGCACTCAATCAGCCCCAGCATTTT.